Listed here are 24 T cell receptor beta chains from one sample, sequenced in a study of blood T cell repertoires in COVID-19. TCRdb's copy holds only in-frame clones and misses some; the assay was immunoSEQ multiplex PCR. The table shows 300,000 to 400,000 clones, with around 90% occurring only once. Source material: peripheral blood. These receptors were taken from a woman aged 18-29 years who had recovered from COVID-19.

The chain combines TRBV11-2 with TRBJ2-2, with D possibly matching TRBD2 (5 bases). Trimming removed 2 bases at V and 5 bases at J, with 24 bases between. The CDR3 loop spans 19 amino acids. Germline lookup yields CDR1 SGHAT and CDR2 FQNNGV. CDR3 amino acids: CASSLTVPRVPPGTGELFF. CDR3 coding DNA: TGTGCCAGCAGCTTAACCGTGCCGCGGGTCCCCCCCGGGACCGGGGAGCTGTTTTTT.

The chain combines TRBV6-5 with TRBJ2-1; 13 positions agree with TRBD2. The CDR3 contains 14 residues. CDR1 is MNHEY, CDR2 SVGAGI, per germline. J lost 14 bases, V lost 11 bases, and 15 bases had no gene match. The chain's CDR3 is CAARGTSGKFREFF. Here the CDR3 DNA reads TGTGCCGCTAGGGGGACTAGCGGGAAATTCAGAGAGTTCTTC.

This chain joins TRBV27 and TRBJ1-2, with D possibly TRBD1 on 5 matching bases. The germline V gene has CDR1 MNHEY and CDR2 SMNVEV (reference sequence). This CDR3 has 13 residues. With 5 bases removed from V and 2 bases from J, the gap between germline ends came to 9 bases. The CDR3: CASSMTENYGYTF. The CDR3 nucleotides are TGTGCCAGCAGTATGACAGAAAACTATGGCTACACCTTC.

The genes are TRBV4-3 and TRBJ2-3; the D gene is possibly TRBD2 (5 bases). Trimming removed 0 bases at V and 5 bases at J, with 12 bases between. CDR1 LGHNA and CDR2 YSLEER come from the germline V gene. The CDR3 consists of 15 residues. CDR3 DNA sequence: TGCGCCAGCAGCCAAGACTCTCGGGAAGGAGATACGCAGTATTTT. Residues: CASSQDSREGDTQYF.

The chain has TRBV2 and TRBJ1-6, with 7 bases lining up with TRBD1. The CDR3 spans 14 residues. The J segment lost 10 bases and the V segment lost 6 bases, leaving 9 bases of the junction unmatched. Germline CDR1 and CDR2: SNHLY and FYNNEI. CDR3 nucleotides: TGTGCCAGCAGCCCATACAGGGGCGTCTCACCCCTCCACTTT. It specifies CASSPYRGVSPLHF. Full variable domain (remainder filled in from reference TRBV2 and TRBJ1-6): EPEVTQTPSHQVTQMGQEVILRCVPISNHLYFYWYRQILGQKVEFLVSFYNNEISEKSEIFDDQFSVERPDGSNFTLKIRSTKLEDSAMYFCASSPYRGVSPLHFGNGTRLTVT.

This rearrangement joins TRBV19 to TRBJ2-1, with 8 nucleotides matching TRBD2. J lost 10 bases, V lost 5 bases, and 7 bases had no gene match. This CDR3 is built from 13 residues. Germline V gene lookup returns CDR1 LNHDA and CDR2 SQIVND (reference sequence). CDR3 coding DNA: TGTGCCAGTAGTCCCAGGGGACTAGAAGAGCAGTTCTTC. Its protein product is CASSPRGLEEQFF.

This clone came up once. The gene calls are TRBV5-4 and TRBJ2-1; 9 positions match TRBD2. After removal of 4 bases from V and 1 base from J, the junction contained 3 bases not matched to a gene. Per the germline V gene, CDR1 is SGHNT and CDR2 is YYREEE (reference sequence). This CDR3 has 15 residues. CDR3 loop: CASSRLAASYNEQFF. Here the CDR3 DNA reads TGTGCCAGCAGCAGACTAGCGGCATCCTACAATGAGCAGTTCTTC.

The CDR3 is CASTRGRLAGRTDTQYF. The CDR3 nucleotides read TGTGCCAGCACCAGAGGTAGACTAGCGGGCCGCACAGATACGCAGTATTTT. This chain joins TRBV2 and TRBJ2-3, with 10 bases matching TRBD2. Germline V gene lookup returns CDR1 SNHLY and CDR2 FYNNEI. The V segment lost 7 bases and the J segment 1 base; nucleotides outside the gene matches: 11. The CDR3 length is 17 residues.

The rearrangement joins TRBV10-3 to TRBJ1-1; no firm D call. The germline V and J ends were trimmed by 2 bases and 0 bases, with 7 bases remaining between them. In germline, CDR1 is ENHRY, CDR2 SYGVKD. This CDR3 is built from 14 residues. Here the CDR3 DNA reads TGTGCCATCAGTGAGGAGGTTTTGAACACTGAAGCTTTCTTT. It encodes CAISEEVLNTEAFF.

The chain is built from TRBV18 and TRBJ1-4, with TRBD1 as a possible D gene (6 bases). This CDR3 comprises 15 residues. Trimming stripped 6 bases from V and 7 bases from J, with 18 bases between. Germline loops: CDR1 KGHSH, CDR2 LQKENI. The DNA for the CDR3 is TGTGCCAGCTCTCCCCAGGGACACCAAATTGAAAAACTGTTTTTT. Translated, it gives CASSPQGHQIEKLFF.

V usage is TRBV28 and J usage is TRBJ2-5; a weak D match, TRBD1 (5 bases). The length of the CDR3 is 12 residues. Germline CDR1 and CDR2: MDHEN and SYDVKM. V was cut by 3 bases and J by 7 bases, with 9 bases left in between. The CDR3 DNA reads as TGTGCCAGCAGTTTGGGGCGCGGGACCCAGTACTTC. Its protein product is CASSLGRGTQYF.

The V and J genes are TRBV7-6 and TRBJ2-1; 7 bases match TRBD2. The germline V gene encodes CDR1 SGHVS and CDR2 FNYEAQ. The length of the CDR3 is 15 residues. J was trimmed by 0 bases and V by 5 bases; bases with no gene match: 4. The CDR3 loop reads CASSATSSSYNEQFF. Here the CDR3 DNA reads TGTGCCAGCAGCGCGACTAGCAGCTCCTACAATGAGCAGTTCTTC.

As to this clone: The sample has other DNA sequences that encode this CDR3 too. The CDR3 protein is CASSYSTGNTEAFF. The CDR3 DNA is TGTGCCAGCAGTTATTCGACAGGGAACACTGAAGCTTTCTTT. The chain recombines TRBV6-5 with TRBJ1-1, with D tentatively TRBD1 (6 bases). CDR1 is MNHEY and CDR2 is SVGAGI in the germline V gene. The ends were cut back, 3 bases at V and 1 base at J, with 9 bases in the middle. The CDR3 contains 14 residues.

This clone was detected once. V gene TRBV7-9 combines with J gene TRBJ2-1; D perhaps matches TRBD1 (6 bases). The CDR3 runs 16 residues. V lost 5 bases and J lost 4, with 18 bases in between. Per the germline V gene, CDR1 is SEHNR and CDR2 is FQNEAQ (reference sequence). The CDR3: CASSRRRDTGYNEQFF. Here the CDR3 DNA reads TGTGCCAGCAGCCGGCGCCGGGACACGGGATACAATGAGCAGTTCTTC.

The chain is built from TRBV28 and TRBJ1-1; D uncertain. This CDR3 spans 12 amino acids. CDR1 and CDR2 (germline): MDHEN, SYDVKM. Trimming shortened V by 9 bases and J by 3 bases, and 11 bases separated the two germline ends. Here the CDR3 reads CASREPDTEAFF. The DNA of the CDR3 is TGTGCCAGTAGAGAACCGGACACTGAAGCTTTCTTT.

The chain is built from TRBV12-5 and TRBJ1-5; the match to TRBD1 covers 8 bases. Germline values: CDR1 LGHNT, CDR2 FRNRAP. V shed 0 bases, J shed 4 bases, and the junction held 17 bases outside the gene matches. The CDR3 is 20 residues long. CDR3 sequence: CASGLVLWNKDRGNNQPQHF. The DNA of the CDR3 is TGTGCTAGTGGTTTGGTACTATGGAACAAAGACAGGGGAAATAATCAGCCCCAGCATTTT.

The chain carries TRBV2 and TRBJ2-1; 13 nucleotides align to TRBD2. Per the germline V gene, CDR1 is SNHLY and CDR2 is FYNNEI. With V trimmed by 5 bases and J by 0 bases, 16 bases remained unmatched. The CDR3 extends over 21 amino acids. CDR3 amino acids: CASSNAKSGTSGTDSYNEQFF. The CDR3 nucleotides read TGTGCCAGCAGTAATGCGAAGTCCGGGACTAGCGGGACCGACTCCTACAATGAGCAGTTCTTC.

The CDR3 nucleotides read TGTGCCAGCAGGAGAGACAGGGCGTTACCTAATTCACCCCTCCACTTT. This encodes CASRRDRALPNSPLHF. The V gene is TRBV2, the J gene TRBJ1-6, with 7 bases matching TRBD1. The length of the CDR3 is 16 residues. V was clipped by 6 bases and J by 6 bases; unmatched bases: 11. Germline CDR1 is SNHLY and CDR2 is FYNNEI.

The DNA of the CDR3 is TGTGCCAGCAGCCCCCTAGGACTAGGGCTGGCAGATACGCAGTATTTT. Translating it yields CASSPLGLGLADTQYF. This sequence joins TRBV3-1 (or the pseudogene TRBV3-2) and TRBJ2-3, with TRBD2 identical over 7 bases. CDR1 is LGHDT, CDR2 YNNKEL, per germline (reference sequence). With V trimmed by 4 bases and J by 4 bases, 11 bases remained unmatched. The CDR3 is 16 residues long.

The rearrangement uses TRBV11-3 and TRBJ2-1; TRBD2 agrees at 10 bases. The germline CDR1 and CDR2 sequences are SGHNT and YENEEA. V gave up 2 bases and J gave up 8 bases; unmatched junction bases: 6. CDR3 length: 15 amino acids. The CDR3 loop reads CASSLRASGRYEQFF. CDR3 sequence (DNA): TGTGCCAGCAGCTTAAGGGCTAGCGGGAGATATGAGCAGTTCTTC.

The chain is built from TRBV6-2 or TRBV6-3 and TRBJ1-3, with TRBD1 matching over 9 bases. The V segment lost 5 bases and the J segment 4 bases; nucleotides outside the gene matches: 12. CDR3 length: 17 residues. In germline, CDR1 is MNHEY, CDR2 SVGEGT. The CDR3 DNA is TGTGCCAGCAGTCCCGGGACAGGGAAGATCTCCGGAAACACCATATATTTT. Encoded protein: CASSPGTGKISGNTIYF.

The chain combines TRBV27 with TRBJ1-5, with 9 bases that match TRBD1. The CDR3 contains 16 residues. Per germline, CDR1 MNHEY and CDR2 SMNVEV (reference sequence). V trimming: 5 bases; J trimming: 7 bases; junction bases outside the gene matches: 12. The CDR3 region has the DNA TGTGCCAGCAGTACTCGTGGACAGGGGTATTGGCAGCCCCAGCATTTT. It is translated as CASSTRGQGYWQPQHF.

As DNA, the CDR3 is TGTGCCAGCAGGGTGACTAGCGGGAGGGCCGCGGAGCTGTTTTTT. Protein: CASRVTSGRAAELFF. The chain has TRBV2 and TRBJ2-2; TRBD2 matches at 14 bases. The junction had 7 bases not matched to a gene; V was cut back by 6 bases and J by 10 bases. Per germline, CDR1 SNHLY and CDR2 FYNNEI. The CDR3 spans 15 residues.

J is TRBJ2-1 and V is TRBV11-3; 8 bases match TRBD2. The V segment lost 6 bases and the J segment 13 bases; nucleotides outside the gene matches: 14. Germline-derived CDR1 and CDR2 are SGHNT and YENEEA. This CDR3 region has 14 residues. CDR3 protein: CASRMGWREVPQFF. CDR3 in DNA: TGTGCCAGCAGAATGGGATGGCGGGAGGTCCCCCAGTTCTTC.